The present T cell receptor beta chain was sequenced within a study of response to subunit inactivated influenza vaccine. V was pared by 4 bases and J by 1 base, with 7 bases between. Germline-derived CDR1 and CDR2 are SQVTM and ANQGSEA. The CDR3 extends over 12 amino acids. TCRdb reprocessed the RT-PCR reads with MiXCR, giving one entry per CDR3 protein. Counted here are hundreds of thousands of distinct CDR3 sequences, roughly 22% occurring once; the ten biggest clones make up about 9.4%. This clonotype was recorded a few times. Material: PBMCs from blood, obtained around 22 months after vaccination. The rearrangement links TRBV29-1 to TRBJ1-1, with TRBD1 as a possible D gene (5 bases). The receptor's source is a man between 45 and 75 years old who received an inactivated influenza vaccine. CDR3: CSVVGANTEAFF. DNA of the CDR3: TGCAGCGTTGTAGGGGCGAACACTGAAGCTTTCTTT.